This T cell receptor (beta chain) is drawn from a study of blood T cell repertoires in COVID-19 (dated by TCRdb to 2018 to 2021). Looking at the study overall: The collaborator samples originated in the United States, Italy and Spain and spanned the acute and convalescent phases of COVID-19. The material from the prospective study consisted of cDNA or gDNA derived from T cells, B-cell-depleted T cells, or PBMCs. Deeply sampled blood TCRbeta repertoires from subjects exposed to, actively infected with, or recovered from COVID-19 were included in the dataset. The repertoires were released in a freely available public database intended as a resource for research on the immune response to SARS-CoV-2. The samples were drawn from two sources: the first 160 participants of the ongoing ImmuneRACE study, and 1,000 to 1,500 subjects contributed by 6 global collaborators. Nearly every sample came with metadata listing a de-identified subject ID, COVID-19 status, age in years and sex. Where HLA class I and class II types were available, the types were taken from metadata supplied by the sample provider, not from assay-based typing. What the study reported, not specific to this receptor: Clinical and demographic metadata were provided uncurated, with the amount varying by source and participant.

TCRbeta CDR3 regions were amplified from genomic DNA by means of the immunoSEQ Assay, a bias-controlled multiplex PCR. On the authors' methods: The number of nucleated cells in each sample was estimated from the amplification of reference gene primers within the assay. To quantify the absolute abundance of each unique TCRbeta CDR3 rearrangement, sequence reads were collapsed and filtered. For each sample, productive Simpson clonality was calculated as the square root of Simpson's diversity index across productive rearrangements. As stored in TCRdb, this immuneACCESS dataset retains in-frame rearrangements with V and J assigned. A fraction of the clones does not appear; measured against another copy, unresolved V genes explain less than half of the discrepancy, and the remainder lacks a known reason. That table gives V, J and clone size, and the DNA gave D and trimming. The sample records around 400,000 clones, 90% to 95% of which are singletons. The biggest ten clones account for roughly 0.9% of the sample.

Participants in the prospective study were enrolled through a virtual design, were aged roughly 18 to 100 years, and lived in 24 United States geographic areas. To assign participants to cohorts, the prospective study relied on clinical history that participants themselves reported in a screening survey and a study questionnaire. Exposed participants were defined as having been in contact with someone with a PCR-confirmed or clinician-diagnosed COVID-19 case within 2 weeks of study entry. In the prospective study, whole blood, serum and a nasopharyngeal or oropharyngeal swab were collected from each participant by mobile phlebotomists. Participants in the prospective study had the option to provide additional blood draws and questionnaires over a roughly 2-month period. Prospective study blood samples were shipped either frozen or at room temperature before DNA extraction. A remark on this clone: Its recognized antigen is unknown. Base qualities are not at hand, and no much larger clone is one base apart.

The receptor's source is a woman in her thirties or forties who had been exposed to COVID-19. Sample: PBMCs or T cells enriched from blood (not recorded which).

The DNA is as follows: TGTGCCTGGATAGCTAGCGGATACAATGAGCAGTTCTTC. Translated, this is CAWIASGYNEQFF. The rearranged segments are TRBV30 and TRBJ2-1; 7 bases in the middle match TRBD2. The CDR3 holds 13 amino acids from the cysteine to the phenylalanine. The sequence is cut down to CDR3 DNA, 39 bases in frame from base 1. The junction shows trimming of 4 bases on V and 4 bases on J, and the gene matches do not reach 4 bases of it. The germline V gene (reference sequence) yields GTSNPN for CDR1 and SVGIG for CDR2.